This TCR beta chain was sequenced for a study of blood T cells in healthy people across ages. The CDR3 length is 17 residues. Germline V gene lookup returns CDR1 SGHTA and CDR2 FQGNSA. Trimming cost V 1 base and J 6 bases; bases outside gene matches: 11. This clonotype was picked up a small number of times. The use of a sample-barcoded 5' primer and a J-beta primer mix characterized a second PCR of roughly 6 to 11 cycles. Template switching added a 12-random-nucleotide identifier to every cDNA molecule. TCRdb reprocessed the 5' RACE reads via MiXCR and lists one record per CDR3 protein. The sample records 600,000 or so distinct CDR3 sequences, around half being singletons. Individuals who donated were healthy Caucasians from Russia aged 6 to 90.

V usage is TRBV7-2 and J usage is TRBJ2-3, with 9 bases identical to TRBD2. Sequenced sample: blood. The source is an older man in good health. The CDR3 nucleotides read TGTGCCAGCAGCTTAGGCCCTCCGGGACTAGCAACCGATACGCAGTATTTT. Translation: CASSLGPPGLATDTQYF.